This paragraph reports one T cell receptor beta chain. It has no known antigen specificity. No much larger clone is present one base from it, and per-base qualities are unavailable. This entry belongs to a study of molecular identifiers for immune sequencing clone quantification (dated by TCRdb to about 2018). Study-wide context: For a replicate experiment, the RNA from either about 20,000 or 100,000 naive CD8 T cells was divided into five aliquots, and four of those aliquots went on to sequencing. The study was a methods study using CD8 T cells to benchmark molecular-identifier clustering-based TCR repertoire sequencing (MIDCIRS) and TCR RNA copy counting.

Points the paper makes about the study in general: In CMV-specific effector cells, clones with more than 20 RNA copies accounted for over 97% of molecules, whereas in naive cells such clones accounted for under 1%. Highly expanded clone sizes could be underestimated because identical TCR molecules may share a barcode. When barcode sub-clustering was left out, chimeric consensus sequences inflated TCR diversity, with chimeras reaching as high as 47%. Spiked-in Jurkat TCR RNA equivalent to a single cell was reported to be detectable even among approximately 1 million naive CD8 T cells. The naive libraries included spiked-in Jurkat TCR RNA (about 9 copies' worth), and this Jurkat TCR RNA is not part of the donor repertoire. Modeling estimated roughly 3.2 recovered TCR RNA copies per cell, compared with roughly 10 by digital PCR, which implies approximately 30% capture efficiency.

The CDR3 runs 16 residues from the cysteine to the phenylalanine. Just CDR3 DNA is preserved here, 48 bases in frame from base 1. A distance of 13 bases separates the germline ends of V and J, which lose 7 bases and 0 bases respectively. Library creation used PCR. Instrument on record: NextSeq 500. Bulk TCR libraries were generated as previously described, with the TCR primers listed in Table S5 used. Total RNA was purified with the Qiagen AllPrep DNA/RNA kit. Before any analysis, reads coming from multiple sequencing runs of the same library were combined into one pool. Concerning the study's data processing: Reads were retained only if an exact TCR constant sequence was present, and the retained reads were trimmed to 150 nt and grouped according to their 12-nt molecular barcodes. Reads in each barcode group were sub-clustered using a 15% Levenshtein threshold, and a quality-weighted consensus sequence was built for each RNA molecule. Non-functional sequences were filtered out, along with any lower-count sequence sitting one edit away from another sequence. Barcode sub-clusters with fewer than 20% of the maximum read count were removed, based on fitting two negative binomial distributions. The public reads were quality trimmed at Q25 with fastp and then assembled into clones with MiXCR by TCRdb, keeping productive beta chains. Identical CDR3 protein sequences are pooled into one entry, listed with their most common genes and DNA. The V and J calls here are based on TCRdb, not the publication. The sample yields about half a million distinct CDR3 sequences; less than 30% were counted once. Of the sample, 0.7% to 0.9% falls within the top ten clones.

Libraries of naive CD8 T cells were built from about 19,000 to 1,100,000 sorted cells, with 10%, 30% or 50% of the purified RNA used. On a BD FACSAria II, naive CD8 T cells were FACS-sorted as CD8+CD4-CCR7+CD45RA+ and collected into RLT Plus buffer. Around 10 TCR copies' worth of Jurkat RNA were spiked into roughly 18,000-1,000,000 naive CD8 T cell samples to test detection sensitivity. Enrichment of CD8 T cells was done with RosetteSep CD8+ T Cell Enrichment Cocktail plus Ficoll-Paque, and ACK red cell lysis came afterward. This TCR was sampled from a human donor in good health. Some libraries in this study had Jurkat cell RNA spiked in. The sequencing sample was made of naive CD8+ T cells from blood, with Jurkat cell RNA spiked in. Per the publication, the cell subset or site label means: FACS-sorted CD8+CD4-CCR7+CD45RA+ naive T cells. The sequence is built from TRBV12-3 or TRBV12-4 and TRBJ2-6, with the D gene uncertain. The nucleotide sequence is TGTGCCAGCACCCCCGGAACGAGCTCTGGGGCCAACGTCCTGACTTTC. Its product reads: CASTPGTSSGANVLTF.